This TCR beta chain was observed in a study of T cell repertoires in cytomegalovirus infection. Study summary: It was recently identified HLA-C-restricted and well-studied HLA-B-restricted CMV epitopes that the study used. Both a matching HLA type and CMV infection were indicated by public TCR beta signatures. General study results and limits: In two of eight donors, the top clonotype was HLA-C-restricted CMV-specific. Using cumulative public TCR beta family frequency, the authors identified those who carried CMV together with the relevant HLA.

About this clonotype itself: Its antigen is as yet unknown.

The CDR3 covers 16 residues. With V trimmed by 2 bases and J by 8 bases, 14 bases remained unmatched. Germline CDR1 is MNHEY and CDR2 is SVGAGI. TCRdb independently ran MiXCR on the reads; one entry per CDR3 protein. The sample carries fewer than 150,000 distinct CDR3 sequences, more than 30% recorded once. The clonotype was recovered from a human donor in good health (CMV status not recorded). Some clones in this sample may be carry-over from other donors' samples. The sample was CD8+ T cells from cultured PBMCs, taken from culture after CMV antigen stimulation. The chain carries TRBV6-5 and TRBJ1-2, with 7 bases identical to TRBD1. As DNA, the CDR3 is TGTGCCAGCAGTTACGGCCCCACAGGGGCTTTGGGGGGCTACACCTTC. Amino acids: CASSYGPTGALGGYTF.